This T cell receptor beta chain was retrieved from a study of T cells in Graves' hyperthyroidism and ophthalmopathy (dated by TCRdb to between 2018 and 2021). For the wider study: Peripheral blood samples were taken at the time of initial diagnosis, prior to any treatment. A discovery cohort of approximately 97 patients, 43 with Graves' ophthalmopathy and about 58 with stable Graves' hyperthyroidism, was used to find distinguishing TCR V-J signatures. Prospective prediction of ophthalmopathy was tested in an independent validation cohort consisting of fewer than 20 hyperthyroidism patients and 17 patients who later progressed to ophthalmopathy. The roughly 94 discovery patients were randomly divided into training and test sets at a 7:3 ratio. Thyroid tissue and blood T-cell repertoires from over 5 Graves' hyperthyroidism patients were also compared in the study. After blood sampling, hyperthyroidism patients were treated with methimazole at a starting dose of 30 mg daily, and ophthalmopathy patients were treated with high-dose intravenous methylprednisolone. The paper reports TCR Vbeta CDR3 sequencing of about 140 peripheral blood samples: approximately 41 ophthalmopathy, roughly 74 hyperthyroidism and approximately 17 progressor patients. General study outcomes and caveats: No statistical method was used to set the sample size in advance, and investigators knew the group allocation. A 13 V-J signature model separated ophthalmopathy from stable hyperthyroidism, with about 88% sensitivity and roughly 82% specificity in cross-validation and 80%/75% in testing. In validation, progression to ophthalmopathy was predicted by the model with 70.59% sensitivity and around 75% specificity, a median of approximately 6.5 months before onset. Most expanded thyroid clonotypes (frequency above 0.001) were also detected in blood, a finding suggesting that blood repertoires may reflect thyroid immune responses.

With respect to this clonotype: Its antigen is unknown. No base-level quality is on record; no much larger clone is a single base apart.

The TCR beta CDR3 regions were amplified from the RNA transcripts. A first-round RT-PCR of the TCR CDR3 used the HTBI primer set with the Qiagen OneStep RT-PCR kit. The libraries were constructed in a second round of multiplex PCR and then size-selected and purified. Libraries were sequenced paired-end with 100 bp reads on an Illumina HiSeq2000. The paper's processing steps were these. SOAPnuke was used to process the raw data, removing reads that contained adapters or uncalled bases, had a mean Phred below 15, or lacked an exact match to the constant primer or identifier. High-quality paired reads were merged using COPE v1.2.5, and each unique nucleotide sequence was defined as a clonotype. Clonotypes were aligned to IMGT TRBV, TRBD and TRBJ reference segments using MiTCR v1.1. Analysis was restricted to V-J combinations with a frequency above 0.0001, which covered roughly 99% of repertoires. The TCS score was defined as the ratio of F50 (clonal expansion) to E x V (chaos), calculated using BLOSUM62-based TCRdist between CDR3 peptides within each V-J. Welch's t-statistics and random forest reduced 450 to 600 V-J features to fewer than 15, which were used in a naive Bayes classifier (R e1071). The public reads were reanalyzed by TCRdb: fastp trimming at Q25, MiXCR alignment, in-frame beta chains only. Duplicate CDR3 protein sequences are folded into a single record with the most common DNA and genes. The V and J calls and clone size come from TCRdb's table, not from the authors' own analysis. The sample table records fewer than 500,000 distinct CDR3 sequences; roughly 14% of these occur just once. Of the sample, less than 15% falls within the top ten clones.

Ophthalmopathy patients had moderately to severely active disease, with a Clinical Activity Score of 3 or more, a NOSPECS grade of 4 or more, and a disease duration of less than 3 months. Patients with uncontrolled infections, other autoimmune diseases, pregnancy or lactation were excluded. Diagnoses were established on the basis of clinical symptoms, serum thyroxine and TRAb, thyroid ultrasound, and orbital computed tomography. PBMCs were isolated from 7.5 to 10 ml of fresh peripheral blood by Ficoll-Paque density gradient centrifugation. Total RNA was extracted using Trizol reagent, and RNA quality was assessed on an Agilent 2100 Bioanalyzer. The CDR3 measures 13 amino acids from cysteine to phenylalanine. CDR3 DNA only is kept here, 39 bases in frame from base 1. Deletion took 4 bases off V and 4 bases off J, with a span of 10 bases between the germline ends. Looking up the germline V gene yields CDR1 SGHAT and CDR2 FQNNGV.

This TCR was sampled from a man aged 18-30 years with Graves' ophthalmopathy. The V gene is TRBV11-2 and the J gene is TRBJ1-1; the best D guess is TRBD1, with 5 bases matching. Sequencing was carried out using blood. For the CDR3, the sequence is CASSSLQGTEAFF. DNA sequence: TGTGCCAGCAGCTCGCTGCAGGGCACTGAAGCTTTCTTT.